This T cell receptor (beta chain) is drawn from a study of blood T cell repertoires in COVID-19. Background on the study: The cDNA or gDNA used as material had been derived from T cells, B-cell-depleted T cells, or PBMCs.

Cohorts were assigned according to the clinical history that participants reported. Either two negative PCRs, clearance, or symptom resolution qualified Cohort 3 donors as recovered. The authors' processing: Estimates of nucleated cell counts were drawn from the amplification of reference gene primers. Some clones are missing from TCRdb's copy, which holds only in-frame ones; the method was immunoSEQ multiplex PCR. V and J calls and clone size come straight from that table; D and trimming were deduced from the DNA. This sample has some 260,000 clones; under 95% occur once, and the top ten carry 1.9%. Trimming took off 1 base at V and 6 bases at J, with 9 bases between the two ends. The CDR3 has 13 amino acids.

The sequenced sample was PBMCs or T cells enriched from blood (not recorded which). The sequence was collected from a woman younger than 30 who had recovered from COVID-19. The chain combines TRBV12-3 or TRBV12-4 with TRBJ1-1; tentative D call: TRBD1 (6 bases). The CDR3: CASSLGTDSEAFF. Here the CDR3 DNA reads TGTGCCAGCAGTTTAGGGACAGACTCTGAAGCTTTCTTT.